Listed here is a single T cell receptor (beta chain). The source of the sample is a study of response to subunit inactivated influenza vaccine. TCRdb ran MiXCR on the RT-PCR reads and lists one entry per CDR3 protein. The data contain roughly 620,000 distinct CDR3 sequences, 11% of them singletons. The ends were cut back, 0 bases at V and 7 bases at J, with 12 bases in the middle. The CDR3 runs 14 residues. CDR1 is MGHRA, CDR2 YSYEKL, per germline. These data were also reused for a study on T cells expressing NK-cell markers. This second study says: Beta-chain TCR cDNA was generated via 5'RACE template switching with UMIs. It was from sorted CD3+CD56+NKG2C+, CD3+CD56+NKG2C- and CD3+CD56-NKG2C+ T cells that TCR beta repertoires came. One of eight sequenced donors was HCMV-seronegative; the other seven were seropositive. In several experiments, an anti-gamma-delta TCR antibody restricted sorting to alpha-beta TCR T cells. No clear determination of HCMV specificity was made for expanded NKG2C+ T cell clones.

The J gene is TRBJ2-5, the V gene TRBV4-1; D gene uncertain. The receptor was isolated from a man aged 45-60 years who received an inactivated influenza vaccine. This specimen was PBMCs from blood, taken on the day of vaccination. The CDR3 region is CASSQDSAIRTQYF. CDR3 DNA: TGCGCCAGCAGCCAAGATTCGGCTATAAGGACCCAGTACTTC.